This T cell receptor beta chain was sequenced during a study of graft-versus-host responses after intestinal transplantation. Study context: Following induction with anti-thymocyte globulin, all recipients were given tacrolimus and steroids for approximately three years.

Broader study findings: GvH clones appeared in recipient marrow, some first in ileum or blood.

In regard to this clone: Antigen unknown.

CDR3 length: 15 amino acids. With V trimmed by 3 bases and J by 1 base, 4 bases remained unmatched. From germline, CDR1 is MDHEN and CDR2 SYDVKM. Method: immunoSEQ multiplex PCR; TCRdb's copy keeps in-frame clones and lacks some. The sample carries roughly 69,000 clones, around nine tenths recorded once. The sequencing used unstimulated CD8+ T cells sorted from spleen or lymph node cells, collected before transplant. This clonotype was sampled from a human donor who was the organ donor for an intestinal transplant. This chain connects TRBV28 to TRBJ2-7, with TRBD2 identical over 9 bases. The CDR3 sequence: CASSFSLAGSYEQYF. CDR3 in DNA: TGTGCCAGCAGTTTCTCTCTAGCGGGATCCTACGAGCAGTACTTC.